The clone carrying this T cell receptor (beta chain) was detected ten times or more. Its antigen remains unknown. This may come from a read error, since a much larger clone is one base off. This entry comes from a study of metastatic and nonmetastatic thyroid tumors. Study-level information: Thyroid patients, malignant and benign, had repertoires compared across blood and tumor or nodule tissue. Regarding the study as a whole: In both blood and tumor samples, TCR beta diversity was reported significantly higher for malignant than benign nodules.

Using MiXCR, TCRdb re-called clones from the PCR reads. The sample holds about 30,000 clones, around 22% seen once. Germline assignment: CDR1 MNHNS and CDR2 SASEGT. This CDR3 is 16 amino acids long. Thyroid surgery was performed in patients who had received no treatment beforehand. This TCR came from a female donor with papillary thyroid cancer or a benign thyroid nodule (not recorded which). Some clones in this sample may be carry-over from other donors' samples. Source material: blood. The chain links TRBV6-1 to TRBJ1-2; 7 positions match TRBD1. The DNA of the CDR3 is TGTGCCAGCAGTGTGACGGGAGCAGGGGGAGGCTATGGCTACGCCTTC. Amino acids: CASSVTGAGGGYGYAF.